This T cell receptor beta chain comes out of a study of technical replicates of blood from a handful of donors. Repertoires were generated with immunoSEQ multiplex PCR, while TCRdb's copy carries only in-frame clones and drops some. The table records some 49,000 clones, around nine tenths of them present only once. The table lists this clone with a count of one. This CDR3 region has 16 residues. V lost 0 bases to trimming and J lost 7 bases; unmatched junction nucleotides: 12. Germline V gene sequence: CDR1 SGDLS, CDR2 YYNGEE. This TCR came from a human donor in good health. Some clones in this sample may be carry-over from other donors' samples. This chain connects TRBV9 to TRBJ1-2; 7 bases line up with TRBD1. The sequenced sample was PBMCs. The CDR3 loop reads CASSVASRGGAGGYTF. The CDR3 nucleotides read TGTGCCAGCAGCGTAGCAAGTAGAGGGGGCGCAGGTGGCTACACCTTC.